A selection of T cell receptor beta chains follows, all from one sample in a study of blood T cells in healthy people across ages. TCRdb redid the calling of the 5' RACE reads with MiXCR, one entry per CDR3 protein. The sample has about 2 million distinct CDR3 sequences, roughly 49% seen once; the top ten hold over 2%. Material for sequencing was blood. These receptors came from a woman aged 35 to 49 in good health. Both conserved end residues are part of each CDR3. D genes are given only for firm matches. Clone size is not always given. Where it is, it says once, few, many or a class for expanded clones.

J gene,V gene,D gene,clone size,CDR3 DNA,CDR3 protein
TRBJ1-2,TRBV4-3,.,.,TGCGCCAGCAGCCAAGATCCAAGGGCAGGATCCGGCTACACCTTC,CASSQDPRAGSGYTF
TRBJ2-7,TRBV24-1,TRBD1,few,TGTGCCACCAGTGATATCCGTGACAGGGGGCACAATGAGCAGTACTTC,CATSDIRDRGHNEQYF
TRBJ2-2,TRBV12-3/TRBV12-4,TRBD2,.,TGTGCCAGCCCGGGGGGATCGGGGACCGGGGAGCTGTTTTTT,CASPGGSGTGELFF
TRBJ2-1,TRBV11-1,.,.,TGTGCCAGCAGCTCCGGGGGAGCCGTTAATGAGCAGTTCTTC,CASSSGGAVNEQFF
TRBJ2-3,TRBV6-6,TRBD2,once,TGTGCCAGCAGTTCGGCCCTAGCGGGGATAGGAACAGATACGCAGTATTTT,CASSSALAGIGTDTQYF
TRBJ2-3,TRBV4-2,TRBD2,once,TGTGCCAGCAGCCAAGCAGGACTAGCTTCAGATACGCAGTATTTT,CASSQAGLASDTQYF
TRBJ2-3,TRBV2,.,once,TGTGCCAGCAGCGATCCAAATACGCAGTATTTT,CASSDPNTQYF
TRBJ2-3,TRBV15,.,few,TGTGCCACCAGCAGGTACGCAGATACGCAGTATTTT,CATSRYADTQYF
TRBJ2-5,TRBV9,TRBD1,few,TGTGCCAGCAGCGTTCACAGACAGGGGCCCCTCCAAGAGACCCAGTACTTC,CASSVHRQGPLQETQYF
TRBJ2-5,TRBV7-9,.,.,TGTGCCAGCAGCTCTGACCTTGCCCAGTACTTC,CASSSDLAQYF
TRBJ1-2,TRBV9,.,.,TGTGCCAGCAGCGACGGAGGGGGTGTTGGTGGCTACACCTTC,CASSDGGGVGGYTF
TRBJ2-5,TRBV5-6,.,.,TGTGCCAGCAGCTCGGAGGGGGTCCAGACCCAGTACTTC,CASSSEGVQTQYF
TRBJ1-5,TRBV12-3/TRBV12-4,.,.,TGTGCCAGCAGTTTAATAGGGAGCAATCAGCCCCAGCATTTT,CASSLIGSNQPQHF
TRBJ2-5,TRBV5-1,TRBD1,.,TGCGCCAGCAGTTCGGAGGACAGGGAGTGGGAGACCCAGTACTTC,CASSSEDREWETQYF
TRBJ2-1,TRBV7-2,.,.,TGTGCCAGCAGCTTCCTCGGGGCGGGCGAGCAGTTCTTC,CASSFLGAGEQFF
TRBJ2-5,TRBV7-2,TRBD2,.,TGTGCCAGCAGCCCCAATTTAGCGGGGGGGAGGAGTGAGCAGTACTTC,CASSPNLAGGRSEQYF